The rows below give T cell receptor beta chains drawn from one sample of a study of identical twins. In TCRdb, the 5' RACE reads were re-called with MiXCR into one record per CDR3 protein. The sample has around 370,000 distinct CDR3 sequences; approximately 9.1% are singletons. The sequenced sample was naive T cells sorted from blood. These receptors came from a woman aged 50 to 65 in good health. Each CDR3 is given with its conserved first and last residue. A D gene is named only where the DNA matches it firmly. Not all rows give a size; the values are once, few, many and, for expanded clones, a class.

CASSLAVGELNEQYF,TGTGCCAGCAGTTTAGCGGTGGGGGAGCTGAACGAGCAGTACTTC,TRBV12-3/TRBV12-4,TRBJ2-7,-,-
CASSFRTEGPDEQFF,TGCGCCAGCAGCTTTAGGACAGAGGGTCCGGATGAGCAGTTCTTC,TRBV5-1,TRBJ2-1,-,-
CASSQTGTPEETQYF,TGCGCCAGCAGCCAGACGGGGACCCCTGAGGAGACCCAGTACTTC,TRBV4-1,TRBJ2-5,-,-
CASHSSEETQYF,TGTGCCAGCCACTCTAGCGAGGAGACCCAGTACTTC,TRBV7-8,TRBJ2-5,-,few
CSVPGTGGTEAFF,TGCAGCGTACCCGGGACAGGGGGGACTGAAGCTTTCTTT,TRBV29-1,TRBJ1-1,TRBD1,many
CASDSSSGTSGRDEQFF,TGTGCCTCCGACTCCTCCTCCGGGACTAGCGGGAGAGATGAGCAGTTCTTC,TRBV30,TRBJ2-1,TRBD2,-
CATSDPAGPGGEQFF,TGTGCCACCAGTGATCCTGCGGGACCCGGGGGTGAGCAGTTCTTC,TRBV24-1,TRBJ2-1,-,-
CASTPARSGYNEQFF,TGCGCCAGCACCCCAGCTAGGTCAGGTTACAATGAGCAGTTCTTC,TRBV5-1,TRBJ2-1,-,many
CASSPGVLQETQYF,TGTGCCAGCAGCCCCGGTGTACTACAAGAGACCCAGTACTTC,TRBV5-5,TRBJ2-5,-,many
CASSPNQLAGGVQYF,TGTGCCAGCAGCCCGAACCAGCTAGCGGGAGGGGTTCAGTACTTC,TRBV3-1,TRBJ2-4,TRBD2,-
CASSLGEAGNNEQFF,TGTGCCAGCAGCTTAGGGGAGGCGGGGAACAATGAGCAGTTCTTC,TRBV7-3,TRBJ2-1,-,many
CASNRGTENEQFF,TGTGCCAGTAACCGGGGAACGGAGAATGAGCAGTTCTTC,TRBV19,TRBJ2-1,-,many
CASSLGTSGTYNEQFF,TGTGCCAGCAGCCTCGGGACTAGCGGGACCTACAATGAGCAGTTCTTC,TRBV13,TRBJ2-1,TRBD2,-
CASNRDRATDTQYF,TGTGCCAGCAACCGGGACAGGGCGACAGATACGCAGTATTTT,TRBV6-5,TRBJ2-3,TRBD1,-
CASRSREETQYF,TGCGCCAGCAGAAGCAGAGAAGAGACCCAGTACTTC,TRBV5-1,TRBJ2-5,-,-
CASSKGLTSGLPSTDTQYF,TGTGCCAGCAGCAAAGGGTTAACTAGCGGACTCCCGAGCACAGATACGCAGTATTTT,TRBV21-1,TRBJ2-3,-,-
CASSLRADSYNEQFF,TGTGCCAGCAGCTTGAGAGCGGATTCCTACAATGAGCAGTTCTTC,TRBV3-1,TRBJ2-1,-,many
CASRARTSGYTDTQYF,TGTGCCAGCAGAGCAAGGACTAGCGGTTACACAGATACGCAGTATTTT,TRBV12-3/TRBV12-4,TRBJ2-3,TRBD2,-
CALTSGSTGELFF,TGTGCCTTGACTAGCGGGAGCACCGGGGAGCTGTTTTTT,TRBV30,TRBJ2-2,TRBD2,few
CASSSGGLSYNEQFF,TGTGCCAGCAGTTCGGGGGGTCTCTCCTACAATGAGCAGTTCTTC,TRBV6-4,TRBJ2-1,TRBD2,-
CASSPLSNTEAFF,TGTGCCAGCAGCCCCCTCAGCAACACTGAAGCTTTCTTT,TRBV5-5,TRBJ1-1,-,many
CASSLGRGARGEQFF,TGTGCCAGCAGCTTAGGTCGGGGAGCCCGCGGTGAGCAGTTCTTC,TRBV7-9,TRBJ2-1,-,-
CASSATGTSGIVGEQFF,TGTGCCAGCAGCGCCACCGGGACTAGCGGGATCGTGGGTGAGCAGTTCTTC,TRBV9,TRBJ2-1,TRBD2,many
CASSQRQTPAQETQYF,TGTGCCAGCAGCCAAAGACAAACCCCGGCCCAAGAGACCCAGTACTTC,TRBV7-8,TRBJ2-5,-,-
CASGPRGDNEQFF,TGTGCTAGTGGCCCACGAGGTGACAATGAGCAGTTCTTC,TRBV12-5,TRBJ2-1,-,many
CASSPRGQTYEQYF,TGTGCCAGCAGCCCCCGAGGGCAAACCTACGAGCAGTACTTC,TRBV6-5,TRBJ2-7,-,many
CASSSPATMSSYEQYF,TGTGCCAGCAGTTCCCCGGCCACTATGAGCTCCTACGAGCAGTACTTC,TRBV7-6,TRBJ2-7,-,few
CASTRGGETQYF,TGTGCCAGCACCCGGGGAGGGGAGACCCAGTACTTC,TRBV2,TRBJ2-5,TRBD2,few
CSVTGGSGYTF,TGCAGCGTCACAGGGGGCTCTGGCTACACCTTC,TRBV29-1,TRBJ1-2,TRBD1,few
CASSQARRAYEQYF,TGTGCCAGCAGCCAAGCGCGCCGGGCCTACGAGCAGTACTTC,TRBV14,TRBJ2-7,-,-
CASSPSGPGRYEQYF,TGTGCCAGCAGCCCCAGCGGGCCGGGACGCTACGAGCAGTACTTC,TRBV12-3/TRBV12-4,TRBJ2-7,-,-
CASSHLDRVQETQYF,TGTGCCAGCAGCCACCTCGACAGGGTCCAAGAGACCCAGTACTTC,TRBV5-4,TRBJ2-5,TRBD1,-
CASSRGGMGETQYF,TGTGCCAGCAGTAGAGGGGGGATGGGCGAGACCCAGTACTTC,TRBV2,TRBJ2-5,-,-
CASSLDPSGEILNTQYF,TGCGCCAGCAGCTTGGACCCTAGCGGGGAGATCCTAAATACGCAGTATTTT,TRBV5-1,TRBJ2-3,TRBD2,few
CASSFAFTTTDTQYF,TGTGCCAGCAGCTTCGCTTTCACTACGACGGATACGCAGTATTTT,TRBV11-2,TRBJ2-3,-,few
CASSREGQETQYF,TGCGCCAGCAGCAGGGAGGGGCAAGAGACCCAGTACTTC,TRBV5-1,TRBJ2-5,TRBD2,-
CASSQVAGGIYGYTF,TGTGCCAGCAGCCAAGTCGCTGGGGGGATCTATGGCTACACCTTC,TRBV3-1,TRBJ1-2,-,-
CASSPGLAGEQETQYF,TGTGCCAGCAGTCCCGGGTTAGCGGGAGAGCAAGAGACCCAGTACTTC,TRBV5-6,TRBJ2-5,TRBD2,many
CASSPAQDRYEQYF,TGTGCCAGCAGTCCCGCACAGGACCGCTACGAGCAGTACTTC,TRBV27,TRBJ2-7,-,few
CSASRDGRQLGGELFF,TGCAGTGCTAGTAGGGACGGGCGACAGCTGGGCGGGGAGCTGTTTTTT,TRBV20-1,TRBJ2-2,-,few
CASSQVGGRNTEAFF,TGCGCCAGCAGCCAAGTCGGGGGGAGGAACACTGAAGCTTTCTTT,TRBV4-1,TRBJ1-1,-,many
CASSSTAGELFF,TGCGCCAGCAGCTCGACAGCGGGGGAGCTGTTTTTT,TRBV5-1,TRBJ2-2,-,few
CASSIGGDYPYNEQFF,TGTGCCAGTAGTATAGGGGGGGACTACCCCTACAATGAGCAGTTCTTC,TRBV19,TRBJ2-1,TRBD2,many
CASSPGTSDYYNEQFF,TGTGCCAGCAGCCCAGGGACTAGCGACTATTACAATGAGCAGTTCTTC,TRBV12-3/TRBV12-4,TRBJ2-1,TRBD2,many
CASSFGRRDQPQHF,TGTGCCAGCAGTTTTGGTAGGCGGGATCAGCCCCAGCATTTT,TRBV12-3/TRBV12-4,TRBJ1-5,-,-
CASSSIGQIQETQYF,TGTGCCAGCAGCAGTATCGGACAGATTCAAGAGACCCAGTACTTC,TRBV3-1,TRBJ2-5,-,few
CASSWAGEETQYF,TGTGCCAGCAGTTGGGCGGGAGAAGAGACCCAGTACTTC,TRBV12-3/TRBV12-4,TRBJ2-5,TRBD2,-
CSARVGTGDSAQYF,TGCAGTGCCCGTGTGGGGACAGGCGATTCTGCGCAGTATTTT,TRBV20-1,TRBJ2-3,TRBD1,few
CSAKRERGNTEAFF,TGCAGTGCTAAAAGAGAAAGAGGGAACACTGAAGCTTTCTTT,TRBV20-1,TRBJ1-1,-,-
CSASSGNTYNEQFF,TGCAGTGCTAGCTCTGGAAATACCTACAATGAGCAGTTCTTC,TRBV20-1,TRBJ2-1,-,few
CSGGGGADTQYF,TGCAGCGGGGGGGGGGGCGCAGATACGCAGTATTTT,TRBV29-1,TRBJ2-3,-,many
CASSQVVPDTQYF,TGTGCCAGCAGCCAAGTGGTACCAGATACGCAGTATTTT,TRBV14,TRBJ2-3,-,many
CATSRGDRDYGYTF,TGTGCCACCAGCAGAGGGGACAGGGACTATGGCTACACCTTC,TRBV15,TRBJ1-2,TRBD1,few
CASSTPGRLNSPLHF,TGTGCCAGCAGTACGCCGGGACGGTTAAATTCACCCCTCCACTTT,TRBV5-6,TRBJ1-6,-,-
CASSLFGAGTDTQYF,TGTGCCAGCAGCTTGTTCGGGGCGGGGACAGATACGCAGTATTTT,TRBV7-9,TRBJ2-3,-,few
CASSFGQGAGNEQFF,TGTGCCAGCAGCTTTGGTCAGGGGGCTGGGAATGAGCAGTTCTTC,TRBV7-6,TRBJ2-1,TRBD1,-
CASSKTSGQETQYF,TGCGCCAGCAGCAAGACTAGCGGACAAGAGACCCAGTACTTC,TRBV5-1,TRBJ2-5,TRBD2,-